The 30 T cell receptor beta chains presented below share a single source sample, sequenced in a study of TIL therapy for anti-PD-1-resistant metastatic lung cancer. The sample's time point: pre-treatment sample, taken before nivolumab and TIL therapy. Pleural nodules or supraclavicular lymph nodes made up most of the excised metastases sampled. The libraries were made with immunoSEQ v3. TCRdb keeps only in-frame clones here, not all; method: immunoSEQ multiplex PCR. Here the sample spans roughly 7,000 clones, about 61% being singletons. The sequencing used tumor tissue, collected at baseline. The origin of the receptors is a person between 25 and 80 years old with non-small cell lung cancer.

The rearrangement links TRBV27 to TRBJ2-2; perhaps TRBD2 as D (7 bases). The ends were cut back, 4 bases at V and 4 bases at J, with 16 bases in the middle. The germline gives CDR1 MNHEY, CDR2 SMNVEV (reference sequence). The CDR3 has 16 residues. The CDR3 protein is CASSWGGPASTGELFF. The CDR3 nucleotides are TGTGCCAGCAGTTGGGGGGGGCCCGCGAGCACCGGGGAGCTGTTTTTT.

The chain links TRBV4-3 to TRBJ2-3; 12 bases fit TRBD2. V was pared by 1 base and J by 4 bases, with 6 bases of the junction left unmatched. This CDR3 region has 17 residues. Germline V gives CDR1 LGHNA, CDR2 YSLEER. The CDR3 reads CASSQGSSGGAADTQYF. The DNA for the CDR3 is TGCGCCAGCAGCCAAGGGTCTAGCGGGGGGGCGGCAGATACGCAGTATTTT.

This clone was seen only a few times. This CDR3 reads CASSTPTSGRRETQYF. CDR3 coding DNA: TGCGCCAGCAGCACTCCAACTAGCGGGAGAAGAGAGACCCAGTACTTC. The gene calls are TRBV10-2 and TRBJ2-5; 11 bases line up with TRBD2. The CDR3 is 16 amino acids. V trimming: 6 bases; J trimming: 4 bases; junction bases outside the gene matches: 10. The germline V gene encodes CDR1 WSHSY and CDR2 SAAADI.

The chain has TRBV5-1 and TRBJ2-1; either TRBD1 or TRBD2 may supply D (5 bases each). CDR1 is SGHRS and CDR2 is YFSETQ in the germline V gene. The CDR3 consists of 15 residues. V gave up 1 base and J gave up 1 base, with 9 bases separating them. CDR3 coding DNA: TGCGCCAGCAGCTTGTTGGGGGATTCCTACAATGAGCAGTTCTTC. Residues: CASSLLGDSYNEQFF.

There are a few counts of this clone. The CDR3 sequence is CASSPSGRALETQYF. The CDR3 DNA sequence: TGTGCCAGCAGCCCTAGCGGGAGGGCCCTGGAGACCCAGTACTTC. This sequence joins TRBV5-4 and TRBJ2-5; 12 bases agree with TRBD2. The length of the CDR3 is 15 residues. Germline values: CDR1 SGHNT, CDR2 YYREEE (reference sequence). J was trimmed by 5 bases and V by 4 bases; bases with no gene match: 6.

This chain connects TRBV15 to TRBJ2-1; TRBD1 is a possible D gene (6 bases). The CDR3 is 15 amino acids. Looked up from germline, CDR1 is LNHNV and CDR2 is YYDKDF (reference sequence). Trimming removed 0 bases from V and 6 bases from J, with 12 bases in between. The CDR3 is CATSRETGDLNEQFF. The CDR3 DNA reads TGTGCCACCAGCAGAGAGACAGGAGACCTCAATGAGCAGTTCTTC.

The gene calls are TRBV19 and TRBJ2-1; TRBD2 might be the D (5 bases). The CDR3 extends over 12 amino acids. V was trimmed by 7 bases and J by 4 bases, leaving 8 bases between them. Germline V gene lookup returns CDR1 LNHDA and CDR2 SQIVND (reference sequence). CDR3 loop: CASIGKYNEQFF. The CDR3, as DNA: TGTGCCAGTATCGGGAAGTACAATGAGCAGTTCTTC.

Only a few counts were recorded for this clone. The chain couples TRBV7-2 to TRBJ1-4; TRBD1 is a possible D gene (6 bases). Per germline, CDR1 SGHTA and CDR2 FQGNSA. The CDR3 contains 15 residues. V gave up 1 base and J gave up 12 bases, with 18 bases separating them. The CDR3 here is CASSLDGTGGGQLFF. The CDR3 coding sequence is TGTGCCAGCAGCTTAGATGGAACTGGCGGGGGGCAACTGTTTTTT.

This chain connects TRBV6-5 to TRBJ1-3, with 7 bases identical to TRBD1. V was pared by 6 bases and J by 3 bases, with 8 bases of the junction left unmatched. CDR3 length equals 15 residues. CDR1 MNHEY and CDR2 SVGAGI come from the germline V gene. CDR3 in DNA: TGTGCCAGCAGCCAGGACAGGTCTAGTGGAAACACCATATATTTT. Protein: CASSQDRSSGNTIYF.

This clone showed up just a few times. The CDR3 protein is CASNLDNQPQHF. The CDR3 nucleotides read TGTGCCAGCAATTTGGACAATCAGCCCCAGCATTTT. V gene TRBV6-6 combines with J gene TRBJ1-5; D gene unclear. This CDR3 comprises 12 residues. Per the germline V gene, CDR1 is MNHNY and CDR2 is SVGAGI (reference sequence). Between the trimmed V and J ends, which lost 7 bases and 3 bases, there was a span of 7 bases.

The rearrangement joins TRBV11-2 to TRBJ1-4, with D tentatively TRBD1 (5 bases). CDR1 and CDR2 (germline): SGHAT, FQNNGV. The CDR3 totals 14 residues. V was clipped by 3 bases and J by 8 bases, with 13 bases between them. The CDR3: CASSLNPGGEKLFF. Here the CDR3 DNA reads TGTGCCAGCAGCTTGAACCCCGGGGGGGAAAAACTGTTTTTT.

The genes are TRBV27 and TRBJ2-7; the match to TRBD1 covers 9 bases. Trimming cost V 2 bases and J 2 bases; bases outside gene matches: 1. The CDR3 totals 14 residues. Germline values: CDR1 MNHEY, CDR2 SMNVEV (reference sequence). This CDR3 reads CASSLDRGTYEQYF. Here the CDR3 DNA reads TGTGCCAGCAGTTTAGACAGGGGGACCTACGAGCAGTACTTC.

The table lists this clone with a few counts. This rearrangement joins TRBV25-1 to TRBJ1-6; 11 bases agree with TRBD1. The trim removed 4 bases at V and 8 bases at J, leaving 7 bases unmatched. The CDR3 runs to 16 residues. Germline-derived CDR1 and CDR2 are MGHDK and SYGVNS. CDR3 bases: TGTGCCAGCAGTGGCCCGGACAGGGGGCGTGATTCACCCCTCCACTTT. It translates to CASSGPDRGRDSPLHF.

The DNA of the CDR3 is TGTGCCAGCAGCGGGGGGACTGGGGCCAACGTCCTGACTTTC. Protein product: CASSGGTGANVLTF. The rearrangement joins TRBV7-9 to TRBJ2-6; TRBD2 is a possible D gene (6 bases). CDR3 length equals 14 residues. Germline assignment: CDR1 SEHNR and CDR2 FQNEAQ (reference sequence). The V gene lost 5 bases and the J gene lost 2 bases, with 7 bases spanning the gap.

The chain employs TRBV28 and TRBJ2-1, with D uncertain. There are 12 residues in the CDR3. Germline values: CDR1 MDHEN, CDR2 SYDVKM. V dropped 10 bases and J dropped 4 bases, with 11 bases sitting between them. The DNA of the CDR3 is TGTGCCACCAAGCCCGAATACAATGAGCAGTTCTTC. Its translation: CATKPEYNEQFF.

This CDR3 reads CASSLGPTGNTIYF. In DNA, the CDR3 is TGTGCCAGCAGCCTCGGACCGACTGGAAACACCATATATTTT. V usage is TRBV5-4 and J usage is TRBJ1-3; D is undetermined. CDR3 length: 14 residues. V lost 4 bases and J 2 bases, leaving 10 bases between the germline ends. CDR1 and CDR2 from the germline V gene are SGHNT and YYREEE (reference sequence).

The chain recombines TRBV5-1 with TRBJ1-3; D is unresolved. Trimming pared 0 bases from V and 2 bases from J, leaving 12 bases between. This CDR3 region has 16 residues. Germline CDR1 and CDR2: SGHRS and YFSETQ. The CDR3 coding sequence is TGCGCCAGCAGCTTGGGCCTGGGTCATGCTGGAAACACCATATATTTT. This translates into CASSLGLGHAGNTIYF.

This clone was detected only a few times. The rearrangement uses TRBV7-2 and TRBJ1-1, with TRBD1 matching 10 bases. Trimming at V came to 5 bases and at J to 4 bases, leaving 4 bases not matched to a gene. The CDR3 sequence is 14 residues long. CDR1 is SGHTA, CDR2 FQGNSA, per germline. CDR3 sequence (DNA): TGTGCCAGCAGCCGGGACAGGGGAGGCACTGAAGCTTTCTTT. Translated: CASSRDRGGTEAFF.

The rearrangement links TRBV11-3 to TRBJ2-3, with D hard to call. CDR1 SGHNT and CDR2 YENEEA come from the germline V gene. V lost 4 bases and J 3 bases, leaving 2 bases between the germline ends. CDR3 length: 11 amino acids. CDR3 sequence: CASSYTDTQYF. Written as DNA, the CDR3 is TGTGCCAGCAGCTATACAGATACGCAGTATTTT.

V usage is TRBV10-2 and J usage is TRBJ1-5, with D maybe TRBD1 (6 bases). Germline CDR1 reads WSHSY; CDR2 reads SAAADI. The CDR3 is 13 residues long. V gave up 8 bases and J gave up 6 bases, with 14 bases separating them. CDR3 in amino acids: CASEPGARQPQHF. The CDR3 DNA follows: TGCGCCAGCGAGCCAGGGGCACGTCAGCCCCAGCATTTT.

The CDR3 protein is CASLEPNRECYTF. CDR3 bases: TGTGCCAGTCTAGAGCCGAACAGGGAATGCTACACCTTC. The chain couples TRBV28 to TRBJ1-2, with TRBD1 as a possible D gene (6 bases). Deletions cut 9 bases from V and 9 bases from J, with 20 bases between. This CDR3 is 13 amino acids long. The germline V gene encodes CDR1 MDHEN and CDR2 SYDVKM.

In its sample, this clone is large. The chain joins TRBV4-1 to TRBJ1-5; D might be TRBD1 (5 bases). The CDR3 loop spans 16 amino acids. CDR1 is MGHRA and CDR2 is YSYEKL in the germline V gene. Trimming shortened V by 1 base and J by 3 bases, and 13 bases separated the two germline ends. CDR3 region: CASSQGRVGPNQPQHF. DNA for the CDR3: TGCGCCAGCAGCCAAGGCCGGGTGGGGCCCAATCAGCCCCAGCATTTT.

CDR3 DNA sequence: TGTGCCACCAGCAGAGATTCAGGGGTAGGGGCTGAAGCTTTCTTT. Encoded protein: CATSRDSGVGAEAFF. The V call is TRBV15, the J call TRBJ1-1; perhaps TRBD1 as D (6 bases). In germline, CDR1 is LNHNV, CDR2 YYDKDF (reference sequence). The CDR3 runs to 15 residues. Trimming shortened V by 0 bases and J by 6 bases, and 14 bases separated the two germline ends. Full variable domain (remainder filled in from reference TRBV15 and TRBJ1-1): DAMVIQNPRYQVTQFGKPVTLSCSQTLNHNVMYWYQQKSSQAPKLLFHYYDKDFNNEADTPDNFQSRRPNTSFCFLDIRSPGLGDTAMYLCATSRDSGVGAEAFFGQGTRLTVV.

This clone has a single count. The V and J genes are TRBV18 and TRBJ2-3, with 7 bases fitting TRBD1. The germline CDR1 and CDR2 sequences are KGHSH and LQKENI. The CDR3 extends over 14 amino acids. The trim removed 6 bases at V and 2 bases at J, leaving 5 bases unmatched. The CDR3 nucleotides are TGTGCCAGCTCTTTTAGGGGGCACACAGATACGCAGTATTTT. Protein: CASSFRGHTDTQYF.

This chain joins TRBV23-1 and TRBJ2-3, with D unresolved. TRBV23-1 is identified as an open reading frame with a role that is uncertain. The CDR3 contains 15 residues. The V gene lost 1 base and the J gene lost 0 bases, with 8 bases spanning the gap. CDR3 loop: CASSQFTQSTDTQYF. The CDR3 region has the DNA TGCGCCAGCAGTCAATTTACCCAGAGCACAGATACGCAGTATTTT.

V gene TRBV3-1 (or the pseudogene TRBV3-2) combines with J gene TRBJ1-5; no reliable D call. The germline V and J ends were trimmed by 1 base and 1 base, with 5 bases remaining between them. The germline V gene has CDR1 LGHDT and CDR2 YNNKEL (reference sequence). The CDR3 spans 14 residues. For the CDR3, the DNA is TGTGCCAGCAGCCAAGCCAGGAGCAATCAGCCCCAGCATTTT. This gives the protein CASSQARSNQPQHF.

The V gene is TRBV6-4, the J gene TRBJ2-1; 10 bases align to TRBD2. The CDR3 runs 16 residues. Per germline, CDR1 MRHNA and CDR2 SNTAGT. J gave up 10 bases and V 0 bases, and 9 bases lay outside the gene matches. CDR3 sequence: CASSDSSGGVTREQFF. CDR3 bases: TGTGCCAGCAGTGACTCAAGCGGGGGGGTAACTCGGGAGCAGTTCTTC.

The V call is TRBV6-5, the J call TRBJ1-1; 7 bases are a match to TRBD1. Germline CDR1 is MNHEY and CDR2 is SVGAGI. Trimming removed 6 bases from V and 5 bases from J; junction bases left unmatched: 6. The CDR3 runs 13 residues. CDR3 sequence: CASRYQGGTEAFF. For the CDR3, the DNA is TGTGCCAGCAGGTACCAGGGGGGGACTGAAGCTTTCTTT.

The CDR3 sequence: CASSDRGYEQYF. CDR3 nucleotide sequence: TGTGCCAGCAGTGACAGGGGATACGAGCAGTACTTC. V usage is TRBV6-1 and J usage is TRBJ2-7, with a weak D call TRBD1 (6 bases). V dropped 3 bases and J dropped 4 bases, with 7 bases sitting between them. The CDR3 has 12 residues. Germline loops: CDR1 MNHNS, CDR2 SASEGT.

J is TRBJ1-5 and V is TRBV7-8; possible D gene TRBD1, 5 bases. This CDR3 spans 14 amino acids. Germline CDR1 reads SGHVS; CDR2 reads FQNEAQ. The ends were cut back, 4 bases at V and 4 bases at J, with 11 bases in the middle. Written as DNA, the CDR3 is TGTGCCAGCAGCTCCAGGGAAGGAAATCAGCCCCAGCATTTT. It is translated as CASSSREGNQPQHF.